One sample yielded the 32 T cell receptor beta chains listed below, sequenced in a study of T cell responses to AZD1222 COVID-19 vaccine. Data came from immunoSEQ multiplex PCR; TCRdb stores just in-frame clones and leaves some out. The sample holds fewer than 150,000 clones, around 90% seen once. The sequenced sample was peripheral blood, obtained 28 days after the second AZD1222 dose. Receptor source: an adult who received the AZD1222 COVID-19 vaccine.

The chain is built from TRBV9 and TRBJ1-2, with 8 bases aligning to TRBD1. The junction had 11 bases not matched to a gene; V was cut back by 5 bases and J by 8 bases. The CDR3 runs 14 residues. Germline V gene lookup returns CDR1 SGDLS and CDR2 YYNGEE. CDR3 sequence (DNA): TGTGCCAGCAGTTCCGGACAGGGCCCTTGGGGCTACACCTTC. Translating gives CASSSGQGPWGYTF.

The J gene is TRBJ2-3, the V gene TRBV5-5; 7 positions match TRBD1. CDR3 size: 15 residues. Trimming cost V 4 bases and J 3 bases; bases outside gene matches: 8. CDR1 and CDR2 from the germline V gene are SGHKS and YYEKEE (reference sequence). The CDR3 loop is CASSPPRTGTDTQYF. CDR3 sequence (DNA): TGTGCCAGCAGCCCACCTCGGACAGGAACAGATACGCAGTATTTT.

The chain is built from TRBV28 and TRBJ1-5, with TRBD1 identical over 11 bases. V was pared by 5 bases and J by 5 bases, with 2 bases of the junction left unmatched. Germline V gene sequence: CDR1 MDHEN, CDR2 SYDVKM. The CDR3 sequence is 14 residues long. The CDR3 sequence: CASSRTGGDQPQHF. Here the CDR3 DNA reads TGTGCCAGCAGTCGGACAGGGGGCGATCAGCCCCAGCATTTT.

CDR3 nucleotides: TGTGCCAGCAGCTTCACAGGGAGTGACGAGCAGTACTTC. Translating it yields CASSFTGSDEQYF. V and J are TRBV7-8 and TRBJ2-7; maybe TRBD1 (6 bases). The CDR3 totals 13 residues. The ends were cut back, 3 bases at V and 5 bases at J, with 11 bases in the middle. Germline assignment: CDR1 SGHVS and CDR2 FQNEAQ.

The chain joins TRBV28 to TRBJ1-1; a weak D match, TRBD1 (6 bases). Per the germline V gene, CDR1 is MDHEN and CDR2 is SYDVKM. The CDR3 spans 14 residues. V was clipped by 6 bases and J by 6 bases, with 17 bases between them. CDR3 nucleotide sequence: TGTGCCAGCAGATTACCAAACAGGGTTGCTGAAGCTTTCTTT. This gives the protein CASRLPNRVAEAFF.

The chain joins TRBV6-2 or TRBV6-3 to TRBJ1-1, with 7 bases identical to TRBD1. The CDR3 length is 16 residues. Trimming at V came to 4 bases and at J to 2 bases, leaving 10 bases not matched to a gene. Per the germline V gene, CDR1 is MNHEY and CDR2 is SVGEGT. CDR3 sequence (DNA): TGTGCCAGCAGTTCTGCCCCAGGGGGAGGAAACACTGAAGCTTTCTTT. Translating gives CASSSAPGGGNTEAFF.

The CDR3 coding sequence is TGTGCCAGTCGCCGGGACAGGGGGTCCGATACGCAGTATTTT. Its protein is CASRRDRGSDTQYF. The rearrangement uses TRBV19 and TRBJ2-3; TRBD1 aligns across 11 bases. Trimming removed 8 bases from V and 6 bases from J; junction bases left unmatched: 7. CDR3 length: 14 amino acids. CDR1 is LNHDA and CDR2 is SQIVND in the germline V gene (reference sequence).

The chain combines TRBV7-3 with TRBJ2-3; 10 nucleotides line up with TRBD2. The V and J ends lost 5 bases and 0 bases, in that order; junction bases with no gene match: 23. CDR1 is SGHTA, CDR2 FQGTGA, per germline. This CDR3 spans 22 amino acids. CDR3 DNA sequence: TGTGCCAGCAGCCTCAACCCCGGACATAGACCGGGACTAGCGTCTAGCACAGATACGCAGTATTTT. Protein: CASSLNPGHRPGLASSTDTQYF. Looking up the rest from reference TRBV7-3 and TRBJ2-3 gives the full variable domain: GAGVSQTPSNKVTEKGKYVELRCDPISGHTALYWYRQSLGQGPEFLIYFQGTGAADDSGLPNDRFFAVRPEGSVSTLKIQRTERGDSAVYLCASSLNPGHRPGLASSTDTQYFGPGTRLTVL.

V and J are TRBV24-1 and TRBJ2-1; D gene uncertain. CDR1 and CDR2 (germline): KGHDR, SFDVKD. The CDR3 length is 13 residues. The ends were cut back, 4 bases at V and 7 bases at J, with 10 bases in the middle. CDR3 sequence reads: CATSDQIGNEQFF. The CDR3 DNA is TGTGCCACCAGTGACCAAATAGGGAATGAGCAGTTCTTC.

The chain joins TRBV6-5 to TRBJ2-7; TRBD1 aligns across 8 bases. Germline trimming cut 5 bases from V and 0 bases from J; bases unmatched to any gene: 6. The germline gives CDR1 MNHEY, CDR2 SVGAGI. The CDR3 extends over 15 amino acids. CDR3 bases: TGTGCCAGCAGTACGGGACAGGTGAGCTCCTACGAGCAGTACTTC. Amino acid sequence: CASSTGQVSSYEQYF.

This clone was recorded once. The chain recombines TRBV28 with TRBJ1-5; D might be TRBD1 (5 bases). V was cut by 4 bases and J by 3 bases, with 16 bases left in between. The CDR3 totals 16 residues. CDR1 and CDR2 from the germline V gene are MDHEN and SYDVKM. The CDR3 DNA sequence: TGTGCCAGCAGTTCCGCCCTCACAGGCCTCAATCAGCCCCAGCATTTT. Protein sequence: CASSSALTGLNQPQHF.

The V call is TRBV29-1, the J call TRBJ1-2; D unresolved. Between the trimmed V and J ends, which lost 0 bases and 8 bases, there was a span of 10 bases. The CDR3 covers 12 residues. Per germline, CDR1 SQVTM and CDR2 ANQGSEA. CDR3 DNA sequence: TGCAGCGTTGAAGATCCCCCCTGGGGCTACACCTTC. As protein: CSVEDPPWGYTF.

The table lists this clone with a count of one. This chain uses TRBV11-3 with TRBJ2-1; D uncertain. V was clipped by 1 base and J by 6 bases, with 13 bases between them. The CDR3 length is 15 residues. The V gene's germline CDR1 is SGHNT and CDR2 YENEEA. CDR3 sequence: CASSLGVVWSNEQFF. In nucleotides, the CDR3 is TGTGCCAGCAGCTTAGGGGTAGTTTGGTCCAATGAGCAGTTCTTC.

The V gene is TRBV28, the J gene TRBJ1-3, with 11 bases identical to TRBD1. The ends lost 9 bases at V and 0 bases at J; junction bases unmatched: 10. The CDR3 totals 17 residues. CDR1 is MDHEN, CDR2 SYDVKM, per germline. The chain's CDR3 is CASWTGGVWGSGNTIYF. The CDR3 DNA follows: TGTGCCAGTTGGACAGGGGGCGTTTGGGGCTCTGGAAACACCATATATTTT. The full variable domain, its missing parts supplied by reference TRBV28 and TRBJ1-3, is DVKVTQSSRYLVKRTGEKVFLECVQDMDHENMFWYRQDPGLGLRLIYFSYDVKMKEKGDIPEGYSVSREKKERFSLILESASTNQTSMYLCASWTGGVWGSGNTIYFGEGSWLTVV.

The CDR3: CASSTGLRDTGELFF. CDR3 in DNA: TGCGCCAGCAGCACGGGACTCCGAGATACCGGGGAGCTGTTTTTT. This chain joins TRBV5-1 and TRBJ2-2; TRBD2 might be the D (6 bases). Germline V gene lookup returns CDR1 SGHRS and CDR2 YFSETQ. V was clipped by 4 bases and J by 5 bases, with 15 bases between them. CDR3 length: 15 residues.

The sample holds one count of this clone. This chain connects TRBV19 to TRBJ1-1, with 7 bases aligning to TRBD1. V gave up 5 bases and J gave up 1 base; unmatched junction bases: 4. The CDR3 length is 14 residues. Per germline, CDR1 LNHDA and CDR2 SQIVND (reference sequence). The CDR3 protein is CASSSGQPNTEAFF. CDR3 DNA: TGTGCCAGTAGTTCGGGACAGCCGAACACTGAAGCTTTCTTT.

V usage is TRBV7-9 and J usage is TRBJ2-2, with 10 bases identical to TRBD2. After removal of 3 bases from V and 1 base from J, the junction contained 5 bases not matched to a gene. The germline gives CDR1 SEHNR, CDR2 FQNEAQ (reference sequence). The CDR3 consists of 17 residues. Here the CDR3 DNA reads TGTGCCAGCAGCTTGGGGCTAGCGGGGGAGAACACCGGGGAGCTGTTTTTT. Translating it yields CASSLGLAGENTGELFF.

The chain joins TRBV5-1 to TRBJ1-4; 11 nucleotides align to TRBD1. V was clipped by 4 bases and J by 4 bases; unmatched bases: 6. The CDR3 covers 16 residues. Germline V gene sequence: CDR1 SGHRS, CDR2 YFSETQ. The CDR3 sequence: CASSVDGTGGNEKLFF. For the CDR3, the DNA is TGCGCCAGCAGCGTGGATGGGACAGGGGGTAATGAAAAACTGTTTTTT.

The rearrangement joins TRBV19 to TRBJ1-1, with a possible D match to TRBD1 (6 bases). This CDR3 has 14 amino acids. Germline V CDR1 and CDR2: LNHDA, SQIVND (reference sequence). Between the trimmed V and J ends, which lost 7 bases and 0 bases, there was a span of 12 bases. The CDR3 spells CASTPDRLNTEAFF. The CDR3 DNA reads TGTGCCAGTACCCCAGACAGGCTGAACACTGAAGCTTTCTTT.

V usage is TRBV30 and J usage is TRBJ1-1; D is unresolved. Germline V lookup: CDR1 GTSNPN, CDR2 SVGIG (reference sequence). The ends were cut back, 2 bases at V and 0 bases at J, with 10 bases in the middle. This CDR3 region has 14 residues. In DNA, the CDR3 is TGTGCCTGGAGTCCGGGAACCCTGAACACTGAAGCTTTCTTT. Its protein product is CAWSPGTLNTEAFF.

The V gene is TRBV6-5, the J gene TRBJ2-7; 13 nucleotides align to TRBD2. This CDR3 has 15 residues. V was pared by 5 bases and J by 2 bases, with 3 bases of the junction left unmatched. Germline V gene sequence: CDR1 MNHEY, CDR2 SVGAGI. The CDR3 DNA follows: TGTGCCAGCAGTCCCGGACTAGCGGGGGCCTACGAGCAGTACGTC. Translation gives CASSPGLAGAYEQYV.

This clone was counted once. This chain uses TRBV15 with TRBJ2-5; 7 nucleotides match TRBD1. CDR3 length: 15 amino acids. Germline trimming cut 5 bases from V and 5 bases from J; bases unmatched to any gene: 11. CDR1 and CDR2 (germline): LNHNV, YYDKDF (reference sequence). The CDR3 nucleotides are TGTGCCACCAGCCTTCCGGAGAGGGGGCGTGAGACCCAGTACTTC. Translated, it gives CATSLPERGRETQYF.

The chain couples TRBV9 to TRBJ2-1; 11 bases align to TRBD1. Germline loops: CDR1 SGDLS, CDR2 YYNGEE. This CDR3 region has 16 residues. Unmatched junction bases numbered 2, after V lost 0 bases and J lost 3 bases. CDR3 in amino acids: CASSVGTGGFYNEQFF. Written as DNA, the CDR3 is TGTGCCAGCAGCGTAGGGACAGGGGGCTTCTACAATGAGCAGTTCTTC.

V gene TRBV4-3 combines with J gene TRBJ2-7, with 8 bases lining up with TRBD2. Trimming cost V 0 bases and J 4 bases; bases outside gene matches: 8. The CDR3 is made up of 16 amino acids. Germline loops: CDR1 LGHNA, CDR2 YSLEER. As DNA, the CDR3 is TGCGCCAGCAGCCAAGATGTCGGCGGGAGGATTTACGAGCAGTACTTC. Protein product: CASSQDVGGRIYEQYF.

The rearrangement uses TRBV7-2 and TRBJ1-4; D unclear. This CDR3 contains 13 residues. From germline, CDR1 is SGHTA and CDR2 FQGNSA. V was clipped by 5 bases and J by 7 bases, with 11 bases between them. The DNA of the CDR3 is TGTGCCAGCAGCCCAAGACGCCTTGAAAAACTGTTTTTT. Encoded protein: CASSPRRLEKLFF.

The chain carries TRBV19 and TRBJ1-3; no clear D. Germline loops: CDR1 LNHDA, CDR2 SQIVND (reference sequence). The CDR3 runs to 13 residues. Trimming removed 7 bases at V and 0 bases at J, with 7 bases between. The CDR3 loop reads CASITSSGNTIYF. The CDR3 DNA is TGTGCCAGTATTACGAGCTCTGGAAACACCATATATTTT.

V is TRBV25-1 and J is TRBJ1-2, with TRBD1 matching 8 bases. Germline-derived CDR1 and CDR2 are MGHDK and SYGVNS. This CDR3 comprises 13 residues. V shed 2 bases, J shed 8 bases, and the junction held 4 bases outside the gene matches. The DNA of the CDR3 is TGTGCCAGCAGTGAACAGGGGGCTTGGGGCTACACCTTC. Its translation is CASSEQGAWGYTF.

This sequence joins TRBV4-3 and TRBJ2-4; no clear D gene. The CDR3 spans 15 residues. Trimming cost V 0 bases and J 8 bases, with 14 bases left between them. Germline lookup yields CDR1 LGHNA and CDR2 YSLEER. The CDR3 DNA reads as TGCGCCAGCAGCCAAGATGTGGGGTTCCAGGACATTCAGTACTTC. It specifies CASSQDVGFQDIQYF.

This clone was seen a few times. The CDR3 sequence is CASSYDTEGNEQFF. CDR3 in DNA: TGTGCCAGCAGTTACGACACCGAAGGGAATGAGCAGTTCTTC. This chain joins TRBV6-2 or TRBV6-3 and TRBJ2-1, with D uncertain. The germline CDR1 and CDR2 sequences are MNHEY and SVGEGT. V lost 2 bases and J 7 bases, leaving 12 bases between the germline ends. This CDR3 contains 14 residues.

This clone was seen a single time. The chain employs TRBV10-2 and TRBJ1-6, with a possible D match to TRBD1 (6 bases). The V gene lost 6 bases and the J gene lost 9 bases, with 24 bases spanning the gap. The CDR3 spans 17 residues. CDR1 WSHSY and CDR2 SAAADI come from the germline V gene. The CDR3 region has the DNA TGCGCCAGCAGCCAGTGGACGCCCGGACAGAATGGTTCACCCCTCCACTTT. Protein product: CASSQWTPGQNGSPLHF.

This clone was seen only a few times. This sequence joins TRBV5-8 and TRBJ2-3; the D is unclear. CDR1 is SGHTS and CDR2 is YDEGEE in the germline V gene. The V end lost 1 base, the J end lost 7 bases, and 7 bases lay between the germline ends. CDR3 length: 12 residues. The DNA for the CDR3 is TGTGCCAGCAGCTTGTTAAAGAATACGCAGTATTTT. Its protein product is CASSLLKNTQYF.

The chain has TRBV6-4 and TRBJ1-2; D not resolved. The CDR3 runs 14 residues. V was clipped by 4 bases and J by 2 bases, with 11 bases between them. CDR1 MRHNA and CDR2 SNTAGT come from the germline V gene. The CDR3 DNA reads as TGTGCCAGCAGTGCTCAAGAGGGAAACTATGGCTACACCTTC. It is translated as CASSAQEGNYGYTF.